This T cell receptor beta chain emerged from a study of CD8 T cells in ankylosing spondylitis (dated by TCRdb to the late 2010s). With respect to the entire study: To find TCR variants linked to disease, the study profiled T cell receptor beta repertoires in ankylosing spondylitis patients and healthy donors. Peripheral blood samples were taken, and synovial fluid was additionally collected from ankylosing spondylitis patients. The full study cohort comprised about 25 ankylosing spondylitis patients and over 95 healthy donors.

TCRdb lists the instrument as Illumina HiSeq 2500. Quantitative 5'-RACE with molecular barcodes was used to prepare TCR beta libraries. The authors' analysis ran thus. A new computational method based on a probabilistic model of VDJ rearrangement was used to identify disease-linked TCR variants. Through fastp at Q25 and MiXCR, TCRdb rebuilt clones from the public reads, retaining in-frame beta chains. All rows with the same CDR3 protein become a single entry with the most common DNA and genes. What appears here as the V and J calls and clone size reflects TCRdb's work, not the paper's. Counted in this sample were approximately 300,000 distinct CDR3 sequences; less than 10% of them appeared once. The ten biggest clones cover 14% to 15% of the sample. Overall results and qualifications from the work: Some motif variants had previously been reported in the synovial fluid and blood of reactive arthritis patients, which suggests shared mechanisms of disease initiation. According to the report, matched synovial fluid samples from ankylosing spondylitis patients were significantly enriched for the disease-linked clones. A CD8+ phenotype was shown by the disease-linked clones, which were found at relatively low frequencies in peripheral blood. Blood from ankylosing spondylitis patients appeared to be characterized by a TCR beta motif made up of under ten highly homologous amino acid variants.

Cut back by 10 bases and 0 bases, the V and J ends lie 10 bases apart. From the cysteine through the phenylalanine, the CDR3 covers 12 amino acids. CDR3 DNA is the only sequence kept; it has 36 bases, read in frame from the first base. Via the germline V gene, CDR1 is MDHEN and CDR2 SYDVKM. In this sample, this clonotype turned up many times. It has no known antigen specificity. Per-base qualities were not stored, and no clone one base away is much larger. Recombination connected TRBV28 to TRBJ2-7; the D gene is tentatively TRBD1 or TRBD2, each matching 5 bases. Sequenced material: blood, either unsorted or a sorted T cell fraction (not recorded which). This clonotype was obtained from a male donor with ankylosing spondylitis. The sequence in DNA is TGTGCCATCGGGACCCTCTCCTACGAGCAGTACTTC. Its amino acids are CAIGTLSYEQYF. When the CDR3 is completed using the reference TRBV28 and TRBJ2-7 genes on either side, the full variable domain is DVKVTQSSRYLVKRTGEKVFLECVQDMDHENMFWYRQDPGLGLRLIYFSYDVKMKEKGDIPEGYSVSREKKERFSLILESASTNQTSMYLCAIGTLSYEQYFGPGTRLTVT.